This T cell receptor beta chain was identified during a study of cytomegalovirus exposure and HLA in healthy donors. Measured with immunoSEQ multiplex PCR; TCRdb has only the in-frame clones, and not every one. The profile covers about 360,000 clones, with roughly 88% appearing a single time and over 0.75% taken by the ten largest. The TCR originated in a woman aged 18 to 35 in good health and CMV-seronegative. The sequenced sample consisted of PBMCs.

The CDR3 here is CAWSEQGAPILNEKLFF. In DNA, the CDR3 is TGTGCCTGGAGTGAACAGGGAGCCCCCATACTTAATGAAAAACTGTTTTTT. The chain links TRBV30 to TRBJ1-4, with a tentative D call TRBD1 (6 bases). The CDR3 has 17 residues. V lost 1 base and J 4 bases, leaving 19 bases between the germline ends. The germline gives CDR1 GTSNPN, CDR2 SVGIG (reference sequence).